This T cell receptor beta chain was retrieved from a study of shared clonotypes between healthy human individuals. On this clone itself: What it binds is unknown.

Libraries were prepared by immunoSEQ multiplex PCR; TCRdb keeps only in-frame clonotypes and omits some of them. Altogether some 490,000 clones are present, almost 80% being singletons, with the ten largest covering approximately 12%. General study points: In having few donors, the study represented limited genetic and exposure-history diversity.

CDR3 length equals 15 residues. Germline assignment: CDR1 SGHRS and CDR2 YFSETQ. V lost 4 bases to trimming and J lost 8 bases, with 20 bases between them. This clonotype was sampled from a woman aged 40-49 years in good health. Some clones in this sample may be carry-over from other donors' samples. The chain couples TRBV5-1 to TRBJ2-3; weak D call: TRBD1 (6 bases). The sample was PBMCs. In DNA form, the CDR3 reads TGCGCCAGCAGCACACAAAACAGGGTTGAGGGTACGCAGTATTTT. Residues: CASSTQNRVEGTQYF.